Given below is one T cell receptor beta chain in context. Its specificity is not known. Trimming stripped 0 bases from V and 4 bases from J, with 9 bases between. This CDR3 is 14 amino acids long. CDR1 SGHTA and CDR2 FQGNSA come from the germline V gene. The data were obtained in a study of T cell responses to AZD1222 COVID-19 vaccine. Study information: Second-dose schedules of about 4 or about 12 weeks were combined.

Method: immunoSEQ multiplex PCR; TCRdb's copy keeps in-frame clones and lacks some. The sample shows 96,000 or so clones, roughly 87% of them seen only once. Study-wide findings and caveats: Close to half of all spike-specific TCRs reportedly target regions of the variants that are unmutated.

The source of this sequence is an adult in good health. This chain joins TRBV7-2 and TRBJ1-1; no clear D. The sequencing used peripheral blood, collected on day 0 of AZD1222 vaccination. The CDR3 loop is CASSLAEGGTEAFF. The CDR3 DNA sequence: TGTGCCAGCAGCTTAGCGGAGGGAGGCACTGAAGCTTTCTTT.